Below, 9 T cell receptor beta chains from the same sample are listed, as sequenced in a study of OX40 agonist ivuxolimab in advanced cancers. The table came from immunoSEQ multiplex PCR; TCRdb's copy has only in-frame clones and leaves some out. The sample holds 9,800 or so clones, roughly 90% seen once. The starting material was CD4+ or CD8+ T cells sorted from blood, obtained in a trial of the OX40 agonist ivuxolimab. Receptor source: an adult with an advanced solid tumor such as melanoma, head and neck, liver or kidney cancer.

The chain has TRBV30 and TRBJ1-3; D not resolved. Germline V gene data show CDR1 as GTSNPN and CDR2 as SVGIG (reference sequence). The length of the CDR3 is 15 residues. V gave up 3 bases and J gave up 0 bases, with 12 bases separating them. Here the CDR3 reads CAWSGRATSGNTIYF. In DNA form, the CDR3 reads TGTGCCTGGAGCGGGAGAGCCACCTCTGGAAACACCATATATTTT.

The chain is built from TRBV30 and TRBJ2-3; no definite D call. With 1 base removed from V and 1 base from J, the gap between germline ends came to 6 bases. The CDR3 covers 13 residues. Germline V gives CDR1 GTSNPN, CDR2 SVGIG (reference sequence). Here the CDR3 reads CAWSGKGTDTQYF. CDR3 coding DNA: TGTGCCTGGAGTGGAAAGGGCACAGATACGCAGTATTTT.

As DNA, the CDR3 is TGTGCCAGCAGGGCGCAGGGAGCAGGCGGAAACACCATATATTTT. Translating it yields CASRAQGAGGNTIYF. The rearrangement joins TRBV7-2 to TRBJ1-3; a weak D match, TRBD1 (5 bases). Germline CDR1 reads SGHTA; CDR2 reads FQGNSA. The CDR3 consists of 15 residues. The V end lost 6 bases, the J end lost 4 bases, and 16 bases lay between the germline ends.

The chain recombines TRBV18 with TRBJ2-1; the D is unclear. CDR3 length: 14 residues. Germline lookup yields CDR1 KGHSH and CDR2 LQKENI. V lost 3 bases and J 2 bases, leaving 8 bases between the germline ends. The CDR3 reads CASSPALAYNEQFF. The CDR3 DNA follows: TGTGCCAGCTCACCGGCGCTCGCCTACAATGAGCAGTTCTTC. Together with reference TRBV18 and TRBJ2-1, the CDR3 gives the full variable domain: NAGVMQNPRHLVRRRGQEARLRCSPMKGHSHVYWYRQLPEEGLKFMVYLQKENIIDESGMPKERFSAEFPKEGPSILRIQQVVRGDSAAYFCASSPALAYNEQFFGPGTRLTVL.

This clone was seen a single time. This sequence joins TRBV28 and TRBJ2-1, with 9 bases identical to TRBD2. The V and J ends lost 5 bases and 6 bases, in that order; junction bases with no gene match: 11. Germline V gene lookup returns CDR1 MDHEN and CDR2 SYDVKM. The CDR3 length is 16 residues. The CDR3 loop reads CASSAIAGEAGNEQFF. CDR3 in DNA: TGTGCCAGCAGTGCCATAGCGGGAGAGGCGGGCAATGAGCAGTTCTTC.

The CDR3 loop is CASSSSTGISNQPQHF. Here the CDR3 DNA reads TGTGCCAGCAGCTCCAGTACAGGGATTAGCAATCAGCCCCAGCATTTT. The V and J genes are TRBV28 and TRBJ1-5, with D maybe TRBD1 (6 bases). V shed 6 bases and J shed 0 bases, with 15 bases lying between them. The CDR3 has 16 amino acids. CDR1 is MDHEN and CDR2 is SYDVKM in the germline V gene.

The CDR3 sequence is CAKHRGLGNTGELFF. The CDR3 nucleotides are TGTGCCAAACACCGAGGGCTGGGCAACACCGGGGAGCTGTTTTTT. This sequence joins TRBV28 and TRBJ2-2; TRBD2 is a possible D gene (5 bases). The germline CDR1 and CDR2 sequences are MDHEN and SYDVKM. With 10 bases removed from V and 2 bases from J, the gap between germline ends came to 17 bases. CDR3 length: 15 amino acids.

This clone was seen only a few times. This rearrangement joins TRBV21-1 to TRBJ2-7; the D segment call TRBD2 is taken from the table without a DNA check. TRBV21-1 is marked as a pseudogene. The CDR3 totals 16 residues. The CDR3 here is CASSKRQKGLTDEQYF. In DNA, the CDR3 is TGTGCCAGCAGCAAAAGGCAAAAGGGACTAACCGACGAGCAGTACTTC.

V is TRBV11-2 and J is TRBJ2-3, with 10 bases that match TRBD2. J lost 0 bases, V lost 4 bases, and 7 bases had no gene match. The germline V gene has CDR1 SGHAT and CDR2 FQNNGV. The CDR3 runs 17 residues. As DNA, the CDR3 is TGTGCCAGCAGCTCACTAGGACTAGCGGTTAGCACAGATACGCAGTATTTT. Translating gives CASSSLGLAVSTDTQYF.